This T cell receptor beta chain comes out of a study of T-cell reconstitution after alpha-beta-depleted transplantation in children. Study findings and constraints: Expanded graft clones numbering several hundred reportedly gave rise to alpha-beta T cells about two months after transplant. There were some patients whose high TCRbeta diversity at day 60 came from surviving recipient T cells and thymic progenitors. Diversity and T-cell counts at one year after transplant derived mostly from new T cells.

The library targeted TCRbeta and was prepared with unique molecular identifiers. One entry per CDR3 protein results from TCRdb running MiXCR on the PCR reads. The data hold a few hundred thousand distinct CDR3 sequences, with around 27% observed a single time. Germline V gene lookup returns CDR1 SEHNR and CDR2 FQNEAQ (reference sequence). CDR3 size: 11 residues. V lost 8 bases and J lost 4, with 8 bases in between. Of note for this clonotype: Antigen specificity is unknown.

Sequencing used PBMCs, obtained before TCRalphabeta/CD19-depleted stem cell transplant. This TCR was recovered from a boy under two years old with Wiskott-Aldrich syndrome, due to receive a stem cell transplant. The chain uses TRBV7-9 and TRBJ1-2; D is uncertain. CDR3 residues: CASETVYGYTF. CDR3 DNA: TGTGCCAGCGAGACCGTCTATGGCTACACCTTC.